The 26 T cell receptor beta chains below were found in one sample sequenced in a study of blood T cell repertoires in COVID-19. The assay was immunoSEQ multiplex PCR, and TCRdb's table has in-frame clones only and misses some. The sample carries 57,000 or so clones, about nine tenths recorded once. Input material: peripheral blood. These receptors all stem from a woman aged 45-65 years with active or convalescent COVID-19.

The gene calls are TRBV19 and TRBJ2-7, with D possibly TRBD1 on 6 matching bases. Germline V gene lookup returns CDR1 LNHDA and CDR2 SQIVND (reference sequence). The V and J ends lost 5 bases and 1 base respectively, with 15 bases between them. The CDR3 spans 15 residues. DNA of the CDR3: TGTGCCAGTAGTGACTCCCGGGACAATTCCTACGAGCAGTACTTC. Translated: CASSDSRDNSYEQYF.

The chain has TRBV30 and TRBJ2-3; D may be TRBD2 (6 bases). This CDR3 comprises 11 residues. Trimming cost V 3 bases and J 5 bases, with 6 bases left between them. Germline V gene lookup returns CDR1 GTSNPN and CDR2 SVGIG (reference sequence). DNA of the CDR3: TGTGCCTGGAGCGGGAGAGATACGCAGTATTTT. This encodes CAWSGRDTQYF.

The rearrangement joins TRBV15 to TRBJ1-5, with D possibly matching TRBD1 (5 bases). Between the trimmed V and J ends, which lost 3 bases and 2 bases, there was a span of 11 bases. The CDR3 is 15 residues long. CDR1 is LNHNV and CDR2 is YYDKDF in the germline V gene (reference sequence). The CDR3 DNA follows: TGTGCCACCAGCAGGAGGACATTTGGCAATCAGCCCCAGCATTTT. This sequence encodes CATSRRTFGNQPQHF.

V is TRBV2 and J is TRBJ1-5; weak D call: TRBD1 (6 bases). CDR3 size: 14 residues. Trimming removed 7 bases at V and 5 bases at J, with 15 bases between. Per germline, CDR1 SNHLY and CDR2 FYNNEI. The CDR3 here is CASKPTGGHQPQHF. CDR3 sequence (DNA): TGTGCCAGCAAACCGACAGGCGGGCATCAGCCCCAGCATTTT.

On this clone itself: One end of the junction is discordant with germline, which a read error may explain. The V call is TRBV29-1, the J call TRBJ2-1, with TRBD2 matching over 13 bases. Germline V gene lookup returns CDR1 SQVTM and CDR2 ANQGSEA. The CDR3 length is 18 residues. The CDR3 protein is CSGEVGLAGPKGANEQFF. The CDR3 nucleotides read TGCAGCGGTGAAGTGGGACTAGCGGGACCAAAGGGGGCAAATGAGCAGTTCTTC.

The chain links TRBV6-5 to TRBJ1-1, with D hard to call. Trimming pared 2 bases from V and 2 bases from J, leaving 15 bases between. Per the germline V gene, CDR1 is MNHEY and CDR2 is SVGAGI. The CDR3 length is 16 residues. This chain's CDR3 is CASSYSGRGYNTEAFF. Written as DNA, the CDR3 is TGTGCCAGCAGTTACAGCGGGAGAGGTTATAACACTGAAGCTTTCTTT.

The chain employs TRBV5-4 and TRBJ2-7; 16 bases match TRBD2. Germline values: CDR1 SGHNT, CDR2 YYREEE (reference sequence). The CDR3 spans 16 residues. The V and J ends lost 4 bases and 2 bases, in that order; junction bases with no gene match: 3. CDR3 sequence: CASSQGLAGGTYEQYF. As DNA, the CDR3 is TGTGCCAGCAGCCAGGGACTAGCGGGAGGGACCTACGAGCAGTACTTC.

J is TRBJ2-7 and V is TRBV10-3; TRBD1 agrees at 8 bases. Trimming took 6 bases from V and 0 from J; bases not matched to a gene: 7. The CDR3 runs 15 residues. Per germline, CDR1 ENHRY and CDR2 SYGVKD. The CDR3 DNA reads TGTGCCATCAGGGATCCGGGACAGGTCTCCTACGAGCAGTACTTC. Residues: CAIRDPGQVSYEQYF.

The V gene is TRBV7-9, the J gene TRBJ2-5; no definite D call. CDR3 length: 15 amino acids. Trimming took off 5 bases at V and 4 bases at J, with 17 bases between the two ends. The V gene's germline CDR1 is SEHNR and CDR2 FQNEAQ (reference sequence). The CDR3: CASSPSRRGRETQYF. The CDR3, as DNA: TGTGCCAGCAGCCCCTCGAGGCGCGGCAGAGAGACCCAGTACTTC.

The chain combines TRBV5-1 with TRBJ1-1; TRBD1 is a possible D gene (6 bases). The CDR3 loop spans 16 amino acids. The V end was cut by 2 bases, the J end by 10 bases, with 24 bases between. In germline, CDR1 is SGHRS, CDR2 YFSETQ. CDR3 in DNA: TGCGCCAGCAGCTTATTAACAGGGCCCGCGGGGGGCCCAGCTTTCTTT. It specifies CASSLLTGPAGGPAFF.

The rearrangement uses TRBV19 and TRBJ2-5; 12 nucleotides match TRBD1. With V trimmed by 0 bases and J by 3 bases, 8 bases remained unmatched. Germline V lookup: CDR1 LNHDA, CDR2 SQIVND (reference sequence). CDR3 length: 18 amino acids. The CDR3 sequence: CASSIEGQGAGAKETQYF. The CDR3 region has the DNA TGTGCCAGTAGTATAGAGGGACAGGGGGCCGGGGCAAAAGAGACCCAGTACTTC. The full variable domain, its missing parts supplied by reference TRBV19 and TRBJ2-5, is DGGITQSPKYLFRKEGQNVTLSCEQNLNHDAMYWYRQDPGQGLRLIYYSQIVNDFQKGDIAEGYSVSREKKESFPLTVTSAQKNPTAFYLCASSIEGQGAGAKETQYFGPGTRLLVL.

The chain combines TRBV2 with TRBJ1-1; D might be TRBD1 (6 bases). The CDR3 is 14 residues long. V lost 6 bases to trimming and J lost 1 base, with 12 bases between them. CDR1 is SNHLY, CDR2 FYNNEI, per germline. The CDR3 protein is CASRGAYRNTEAFF. DNA for the CDR3: TGTGCCAGCAGGGGGGCCTATCGGAACACTGAAGCTTTCTTT.

The V call is TRBV20-1, the J call TRBJ1-2; D remains ambiguous. V was cut by 5 bases and J by 3 bases, with 7 bases left in between. This CDR3 contains 11 residues. Germline-derived CDR1 and CDR2 are DFQATT and SNEGSKA (reference sequence). The CDR3 is CSAPRDYGYTF. The CDR3 DNA follows: TGCAGTGCTCCCCGGGACTATGGCTACACCTTC.

The rearrangement uses TRBV5-1 and TRBJ2-1; 9 bases are shared with TRBD1. Germline values: CDR1 SGHRS, CDR2 YFSETQ. There are 14 residues in the CDR3. The junction had 1 base not matched to a gene; V was cut back by 0 bases and J by 6 bases. CDR3 in amino acids: CASSLVQGANEQFF. CDR3 in DNA: TGCGCCAGCAGCTTGGTACAGGGGGCCAATGAGCAGTTCTTC.

The rearrangement uses TRBV12-3 or TRBV12-4 and TRBJ1-1; 7 bases match TRBD1. CDR3 size: 13 residues. V was pared by 7 bases and J by 5 bases, with 7 bases of the junction left unmatched. CDR3: CASTLSGGTEAFF. CDR3 bases: TGTGCCAGCACCCTCTCAGGGGGGACTGAAGCTTTCTTT.

The V gene is TRBV12-3 or TRBV12-4, the J gene TRBJ2-3, with a possible D match to TRBD2 (6 bases). The V gene lost 5 bases and the J gene lost 6 bases, with 12 bases spanning the gap. The CDR3 runs to 13 residues. CDR3 sequence: CASSLEGVDTQYF. CDR3 bases: TGTGCCAGCAGTCTGGAGGGTGTGGATACGCAGTATTTT.

J is TRBJ2-1 and V is TRBV7-8; 10 bases map to TRBD2. Per the germline V gene, CDR1 is SGHVS and CDR2 is FQNEAQ. J was trimmed by 7 bases and V by 4 bases; bases with no gene match: 19. This CDR3 contains 19 residues. This CDR3 reads CASSSRWGRLAGAKNEQFF. The CDR3 region has the DNA TGTGCCAGCAGCTCACGATGGGGGAGGCTAGCGGGAGCGAAGAATGAGCAGTTCTTC.

The gene calls are TRBV28 and TRBJ2-7, with 16 bases lining up with TRBD2. J lost 3 bases, V lost 7 bases, and 9 bases had no gene match. Germline lookup yields CDR1 MDHEN and CDR2 SYDVKM. The CDR3 runs to 17 residues. CDR3 DNA: TGTGCCAGCACAACCGTGGGACTAGCGGGAGGGCACTACGAGCAGTACTTC. It codes for CASTTVGLAGGHYEQYF.

This chain joins TRBV7-3 and TRBJ2-1; TRBD2 might be the D (6 bases). CDR1 is SGHTA, CDR2 FQGTGA, per germline. The CDR3 has 13 residues. The V gene lost 5 bases and the J gene lost 7 bases, with 12 bases spanning the gap. The CDR3 loop is CASSRDFDNEQFF. In DNA form, the CDR3 reads TGTGCCAGCAGCCGGGACTTCGATAATGAGCAGTTCTTC.

This chain connects TRBV6-2 or TRBV6-3 to TRBJ2-7; TRBD2 aligns across 7 bases. Per germline, CDR1 MNHEY and CDR2 SVGEGT. V dropped 1 base and J dropped 5; count of bases not matched to a gene: 8. This CDR3 has 15 residues. CDR3 nucleotide sequence: TGTGCCAGCAGTTACTGGGGCGGGAGAAGCGACGAGCAGTACTTC. Translation: CASSYWGGRSDEQYF.

The V gene is TRBV30, the J gene TRBJ1-2, with D perhaps TRBD1 (5 bases). The germline gives CDR1 GTSNPN, CDR2 SVGIG (reference sequence). This CDR3 has 15 amino acids. The germline V and J ends were trimmed by 5 bases and 3 bases, with 19 bases remaining between them. As DNA, the CDR3 is TGTGCCTGGGTCCCCGGACACGGGGACTACTATGGCTACACCTTC. It is translated as CAWVPGHGDYYGYTF. Full variable domain (rest looked up from reference TRBV30 and TRBJ1-2): SQTIHQWPATLVQPVGSPLSLECTVEGTSNPNLYWYRQAAGRGLQLLFYSVGIGQISSEVPQNLSASRPQDRQFILSSKKLLLSDSGFYLCAWVPGHGDYYGYTFGSGTRLTVV.

This chain connects TRBV2 to TRBJ2-7, with D hard to call. Trimming removed 7 bases from V and 4 bases from J, with 20 bases in between. CDR1 is SNHLY, CDR2 FYNNEI, per germline. The CDR3 spans 15 residues. The CDR3 DNA is TGTGCCAGCAACTCCGAGACACGGCCCCTTTACGAGCAGTACTTC. Its translation is CASNSETRPLYEQYF.

The chain couples TRBV2 to TRBJ2-1; D may be TRBD2 (7 bases). The CDR3 consists of 14 residues. Trimming removed 3 bases from V and 7 bases from J, with 13 bases in between. Germline values: CDR1 SNHLY, CDR2 FYNNEI. The CDR3 here is CASSEQRGGNEQFF. In DNA form, the CDR3 reads TGTGCCAGCAGTGAGCAGAGGGGGGGGAATGAGCAGTTCTTC.

V is TRBV7-3 and J is TRBJ1-3; D possibly corresponds to TRBD1 (6 bases). The CDR3 totals 20 residues. V dropped 4 bases and J dropped 0 bases, with 25 bases sitting between them. CDR1 is SGHTA, CDR2 FQGTGA, per germline. The CDR3 here is CASSYCRTVTSPLSGNTIYF. CDR3 bases: TGTGCCAGCAGCTATTGCCGGACAGTGACCAGTCCACTCTCTGGAAACACCATATATTTT.

The chain combines TRBV6-5 with TRBJ1-4, with 7 nucleotides matching TRBD1. CDR1 and CDR2 (germline): MNHEY, SVGAGI. CDR3 length: 15 residues. V shed 6 bases, J shed 8 bases, and the junction held 12 bases outside the gene matches. CDR3 amino acids: CASSPRQGESEKLFF. The CDR3 region has the DNA TGTGCCAGCAGCCCCAGGCAGGGGGAAAGCGAAAAACTGTTTTTT.

The gene calls are TRBV29-1 and TRBJ2-1, with 10 bases lining up with TRBD2. V gave up 6 bases and J gave up 8 bases; unmatched junction bases: 10. The CDR3 extends over 14 amino acids. From germline, CDR1 is SQVTM and CDR2 ANQGSEA. CDR3 in amino acids: CSVVAGGIRYEQFF. The CDR3 nucleotides read TGCAGCGTGGTAGCGGGAGGTATCCGCTATGAGCAGTTCTTC.